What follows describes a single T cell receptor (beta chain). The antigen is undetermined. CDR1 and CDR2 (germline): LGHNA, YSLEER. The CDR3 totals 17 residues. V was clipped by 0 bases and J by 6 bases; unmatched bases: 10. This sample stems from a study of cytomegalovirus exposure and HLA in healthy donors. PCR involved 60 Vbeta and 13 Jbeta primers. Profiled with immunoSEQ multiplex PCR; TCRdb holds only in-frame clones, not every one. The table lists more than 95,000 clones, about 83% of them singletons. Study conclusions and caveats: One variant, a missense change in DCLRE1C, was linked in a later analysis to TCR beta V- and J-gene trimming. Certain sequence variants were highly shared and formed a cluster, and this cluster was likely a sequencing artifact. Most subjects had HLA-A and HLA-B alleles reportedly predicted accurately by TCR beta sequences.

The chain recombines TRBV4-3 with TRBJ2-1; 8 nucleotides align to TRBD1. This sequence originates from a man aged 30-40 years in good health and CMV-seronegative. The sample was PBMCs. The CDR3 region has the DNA TGCGCCAGCAGCCAAGATCTAGGCGCAGGGGGCTTCAATGAGCAGTTCTTC. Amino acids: CASSQDLGAGGFNEQFF.